Listed below are T cell receptor beta chains from one sample, sequenced in a study of graft-versus-host responses after intestinal transplantation. Data came from immunoSEQ multiplex PCR; TCRdb stores just in-frame clones and leaves some out. The repertoire includes some 90,000 clones, 82% of them detected once, and roughly 0.8% sits in the top ten. Their antigen targets remain unknown. Material: unstimulated CD4+ T cells sorted from spleen or lymph node cells, obtained before intestinal transplant. Source of these receptors: a human donor who received an intestinal transplant. Each CDR3 is given without its conserved first and last residue. A row's size may be missing; if present it is once, few, many or a size class.

J: TRBJ1-2
V: TRBV20-1
size: NA
CDR3: SASDSYGYT

J: TRBJ2-5
V: TRBV7-2
size: NA
CDR3: ASSNGLAGGAETQY

J: TRBJ2-1
V: TRBV28
size: NA
CDR3: ASSWGQGRNEQF

J: NA
V: TRBV2
size: NA
CDR3: ASSDGWGGEQY

J: TRBJ1-3
V: TRBV29-1
size: NA
CDR3: SVGVSGNTIY

J: TRBJ2-3
V: TRBV5-5
size: NA
CDR3: ASSLDRRGGQY

J: TRBJ1-4
V: TRBV4-2
size: NA
CDR3: ASSKQTSTNEKLF

J: TRBJ1-5
V: TRBV6-5
size: NA
CDR3: ASSTPNRGNQPQH

J: TRBJ1-1
V: TRBV29-1
size: NA
CDR3: SVTEGTGTEAF

J: TRBJ1-5
V: TRBV4-1
size: NA
CDR3: ASSPTDYSNQPQH

J: TRBJ2-3
V: TRBV5-6
size: few
CDR3: ASSPRWSTDTQY

J: TRBJ2-5
V: TRBV11-1
size: NA
CDR3: ASSLNPWSSRQETQY

J: TRBJ1-5
V: TRBV4-1
size: NA
CDR3: ASSQGQGRYSNQPQH

J: TRBJ2-7
V: TRBV10-1
size: few
CDR3: ASRSTGGCSYEQY

J: TRBJ1-1
V: TRBV6-5
size: NA
CDR3: ASSKQGEAF

J: TRBJ2-7
V: TRBV15
size: NA
CDR3: ATSRFGHSSSYEQY

J: TRBJ2-5
V: TRBV6-5
size: NA
CDR3: ASSYQTGGQETQY

J: TRBJ1-2
V: TRBV4-2
size: NA
CDR3: ASSPGNTPGGGYGYT

J: TRBJ2-3
V: TRBV5-5
size: NA
CDR3: ASSPTRSTDTQY

J: TRBJ2-3
V: TRBV5-1
size: NA
CDR3: ASSSALDYTDTQY

J: TRBJ2-5
V: TRBV5-1
size: NA
CDR3: ASSRQGNAPQETQY

J: TRBJ1-2
V: TRBV30
size: NA
CDR3: AWSVPGGGYGYT

J: TRBJ2-1
V: TRBV5-1
size: few
CDR3: ASSVLGLEGTEQF

J: TRBJ2-5
V: TRBV5-5
size: NA
CDR3: ASTWGGETQY

J: NA
V: TRBV9
size: NA
CDR3: ASSASSGGSYEQY

J: TRBJ2-2
V: TRBV28
size: NA
CDR3: ASLAPWRVNTGELF

J: TRBJ2-3
V: TRBV5-1
size: NA
CDR3: ASSPPAGGGDTQY

J: TRBJ1-6
V: TRBV25-1
size: NA
CDR3: ASSDTLQGNNSPLH

J: TRBJ2-5
V: TRBV28
size: NA
CDR3: ASSSLLGGGETQY

J: TRBJ1-2
V: TRBV5-4
size: NA
CDR3: ASSRVGTGGSNYGYT

J: TRBJ2-2
V: TRBV7-2
size: NA
CDR3: ASSSWREANTGELF

J: TRBJ2-3
V: TRBV5-1
size: NA
CDR3: ASSLLGGSSLTDTQY

J: TRBJ2-3
V: TRBV9
size: NA
CDR3: ASSVSGLAGRTDTQY

J: TRBJ2-1
V: TRBV5-8
size: NA
CDR3: ASSARLAGAYNEQF

J: TRBJ1-1
V: TRBV6-6
size: NA
CDR3: ASSSQGLGNTEAF

J: TRBJ1-2
V: TRBV7-2
size: NA
CDR3: ASSLDPDYGYT

J: TRBJ1-3
V: TRBV4-1
size: NA
CDR3: ASSQGRIGSSGNTIY

J: TRBJ2-3
V: TRBV5-4
size: NA
CDR3: ASSFLRGSSTDTQY

J: TRBJ1-1
V: TRBV5-1
size: few
CDR3: ASSLARDTEAF

J: TRBJ2-5
V: TRBV2
size: few
CDR3: GHSRSTETQY

J: TRBJ1-1
V: TRBV18
size: NA
CDR3: ASSPPGRNTEAF

J: TRBJ2-5
V: TRBV12-5
size: NA
CDR3: ASGLGGREETQY

J: TRBJ1-5
V: TRBV5-5
size: NA
CDR3: ASSLDFGTDTQH

J: TRBJ2-2
V: TRBV18
size: NA
CDR3: ASSLSVFANTGELF

J: TRBJ2-2
V: TRBV11-3
size: few
CDR3: ASSSRTGGGELF

J: TRBJ1-2
V: TRBV7-2
size: NA
CDR3: ASSLEQGGNYGYT

J: TRBJ2-7
V: TRBV5-1
size: few
CDR3: ASSSLAGGSSYEQY

J: TRBJ2-5
V: TRBV10-3
size: NA
CDR3: AISAGGQETQY

J: TRBJ1-1
V: TRBV18
size: NA
CDR3: ASSPQTGSDTEAF

J: TRBJ1-4
V: TRBV2
size: NA
CDR3: ASSLDRGYEKLF

J: TRBJ1-2
V: TRBV14
size: once
CDR3: ASSQGRGYT

J: TRBJ2-1
V: TRBV2
size: NA
CDR3: ASSPPAVSYNEQF

J: TRBJ2-2
V: TRBV19
size: NA
CDR3: ASSRSQGARNTGELF

J: TRBJ2-1
V: TRBV28
size: NA
CDR3: AISGTGLWHEQF